A selection of T cell receptor beta chains follows, all from one sample in a study of T cells in Graves' hyperthyroidism and ophthalmopathy. TCRdb used MiXCR to reprocess the multiplex PCR reads, holding one entry per CDR3 protein. There are hundreds of thousands of distinct CDR3 sequences in the sample; over 12% occur only once, and roughly a fifth lies in the top ten. The sample was blood. The receptors were sampled from a woman aged 60-70 years with Graves' ophthalmopathy. CDR3s include the opening cysteine and the closing phenylalanine or tryptophan.

J	V	CDR3
TRBJ2-7	TRBV29-1	CSVRDRSYEQYF
TRBJ2-1	TRBV2	CASPGQGNHEQFF
TRBJ1-2	TRBV6-1	CASRVVWGYTF
TRBJ1-1	TRBV10-3	CAIRGMAGMGTEAFF
TRBJ2-7	TRBV9	CASSVEVTSGYEQYF
TRBJ1-3	TRBV7-2	CASNPGQGAHTIYF
TRBJ2-7	TRBV10-3	CAISESGSFYEQYF
TRBJ2-3	TRBV6-5	CASSYVRAELAGDTQYF
TRBJ1-2	TRBV5-1	CASSLSQNYGYTF
TRBJ2-7	TRBV7-9	CASSRLAGTEQYF
TRBJ2-3	TRBV5-1	CASNRADRADTQYF
TRBJ2-3	TRBV4-2	CASSQDRRGQGRTDTQYF
TRBJ2-7	TRBV7-9	CASSSGRLAAYEQYF
TRBJ2-1	TRBV5-1	CASSLLLAGGGEQFF
TRBJ2-2	TRBV27	CASSLYGTSAYTGELFF
TRBJ2-1	TRBV2	CASSEVLGRGLWFF
TRBJ2-5	TRBV29-1	CSAERDRKETQYF
TRBJ2-7	TRBV30	CAWSSRYEQYF
TRBJ2-7	TRBV19	CASSIETSGTYEQYF
TRBJ1-4	TRBV2	CASSEDRPNEKLFF
TRBJ2-3	TRBV11-2	CASSVAGQGDTQYF
TRBJ2-2	TRBV9	CASSSGTGGRTGELFF
TRBJ1-2	TRBV27	CASSLMGKANYGYTF
TRBJ1-5	TRBV4-1	CASSPPDSYNQPQHF
TRBJ2-7	TRBV28	CASSSNLQRESPAAYEQYF
TRBJ2-1	TRBV3-1	CASSQNFYNEQFF
TRBJ1-5	TRBV6-2/TRBV6-3	CASSYSDRGNQPQHF
TRBJ2-1	TRBV7-8	CASSPPTSGRVNEQFF
TRBJ2-1	TRBV20-1	CSAFDDDSVSSYNEQFF
TRBJ2-3	TRBV7-9	CASSLVTSGNADTQYF
TRBJ1-1	TRBV7-8	CASSSHTEAFF